Sequencing of this T cell receptor beta chain was carried out in a study of blood T cells in healthy people across ages. Per-sample PBMC isolation yielded at least 7 million cells. Primers used in a second PCR of roughly 6 to 11 cycles were a sample-barcoded 5' primer and a J-beta primer mix. Every cDNA molecule bore a tag from a template-switch adaptor containing 12 random nucleotides. A single record per CDR3 protein comes from TCRdb applying MiXCR to the 5' RACE reads. The sample gives 1.5 million to 2 million distinct CDR3 sequences, 49% of which show up once; around 2.1% is in the top ten. The CDR3 is made up of 12 amino acids. Germline-derived CDR1 and CDR2 are MNHNS and SASEGT. With 2 bases removed from V and 16 bases from J, the gap between germline ends came to 12 bases.

V gene TRBV6-1 combines with J gene TRBJ1-6, with D maybe TRBD1 (5 bases). The receptor was isolated from a woman aged 40 to 50 in good health. What was sequenced was blood. The CDR3 sequence is CASSEIPRGLHF. The CDR3 DNA is TGTGCCAGCAGTGAAATCCCCCGGGGGCTCCACTTT.